This is a list of T cell receptor beta chains from one sample in a study of beta chain features in type 1 diabetes. Here immunoSEQ multiplex PCR was the method, and the copy in TCRdb shows in-frame clones only, minus some. This repertoire shows almost 250,000 clones, over 12% found once; its top ten account for 0.025% to 0.03%. Sequencing used naive CD4+ T cells from blood. These receptors originate from a woman aged 40 to 50 in good health. Both conserved end residues are part of each CDR3. D genes are given only for firm matches. Clone size is given for some rows only: seen once, a few or many times, or a class if the clone is expanded.

TRBD2	TRBV6-1	.	TRBJ2-3	CASTFWRGARDTQYF	TGTGCCAGCACGTTCTGGCGGGGGGCTAGAGATACGCAGTATTTT
.	TRBV19	.	TRBJ1-1	CASRRGPLMNTEAFF	TGTGCCAGTAGGCGAGGTCCCCTTATGAACACTGAAGCTTTCTTT
.	TRBV4-3	few	TRBJ2-2	CASSQLSSTGELFF	TGCGCCAGCAGCCAACTAAGTAGCACCGGGGAGCTGTTTTTT
.	TRBV7-9	.	TRBJ2-7	CASSLYQTNYEQYF	TGTGCCAGCAGCTTATACCAGACTAACTACGAGCAGTACTTC
.	TRBV6-5	few	TRBJ1-3	CASSYRETGSGNTIYF	TGTGCCAGCAGTTACCGTGAGACGGGCTCTGGAAACACCATATATTTT
TRBD1	TRBV7-9	.	TRBJ2-1	CASSLGRGRHNEQFF	TGTGCCAGCAGCTTAGGTAGGGGGCGTCACAATGAGCAGTTCTTC
TRBD1	TRBV9	few	TRBJ2-7	CASSVGSGTGGYEQYF	TGTGCCAGCAGCGTAGGGTCAGGGACAGGGGGCTACGAGCAGTACTTC
TRBD1	TRBV5-1	few	TRBJ1-6	CASRATGVAVGSPLHF	TGCGCCAGCAGGGCCACAGGGGTCGCCGTAGGGTCACCCCTCCACTTT
TRBD1	TRBV19	few	TRBJ1-1	CASSASGGRTEAFF	TGTGCCAGTAGTGCCTCAGGGGGCCGGACTGAAGCTTTCTTT
TRBD2	TRBV7-9	.	TRBJ2-5	CASSLRLAQETQYF	TGTGCCAGCAGCTTACGACTAGCTCAAGAGACCCAGTACTTC
.	TRBV19	.	TRBJ1-5	CASDQGGLGQPQHF	TGTGCCAGTGACCAGGGAGGGTTAGGGCAGCCCCAGCATTTT
.	TRBV5-1	.	TRBJ1-2	CASSLAYRAVYGYTF	TGCGCCAGCAGCTTGGCTTACAGGGCGGTGTATGGCTACACCTTC
.	TRBV6-5	.	TRBJ2-3	CASIEGPTDTQYF	TGTGCCAGCATAGAGGGCCCCACAGATACGCAGTATTTT
TRBD1	TRBV2	few	TRBJ1-3	CASSVGRGGNTIYF	TGTGCCAGCAGTGTCGGCAGGGGGGGAAACACCATATATTTT
TRBD2	TRBV4-1	.	TRBJ2-7	CASSQEAGAYEQYF	TGCGCCAGCAGCCAAGAGGCGGGGGCCTACGAGCAGTACTTC
.	TRBV19	.	TRBJ1-5	CASSIFEVQPQHF	TGTGCCAGTAGTATATTCGAGGTTCAGCCCCAGCATTTT
TRBD1	TRBV6-5	.	TRBJ1-4	CASSPGTAGDKLFF	TGTGCCAGCAGTCCAGGGACAGCGGGTGACAAACTGTTTTTT
.	TRBV11-2	few	TRBJ2-1	CASGGAGVNEQFF	TGTGCCAGCGGGGGGGCCGGTGTCAATGAGCAGTTCTTC
.	TRBV6-6	few	TRBJ1-3	CASSWNTGSSGNTIYF	TGTGCCAGCAGTTGGAATACAGGGTCGTCTGGAAACACCATATATTTT
TRBD1	TRBV11-3	few	TRBJ2-7	CASSRTGGGEQYF	TGTGCCAGCAGTAGGACAGGGGGCGGCGAGCAGTACTTC
TRBD1	TRBV2	.	TRBJ2-5	CASSEGGQGAAEQYF	TGTGCCAGCAGTGAAGGAGGACAGGGGGCTGCTGAGCAGTACTTC
TRBD2	TRBV6-1	few	TRBJ2-5	CASSLLAGGETQYF	TGTGCCAGCAGTCTTCTAGCGGGAGGAGAGACCCAGTACTTC
.	TRBV5-4	.	TRBJ2-5	CASSSDTGMETQYF	TGTGCCAGCAGCTCGGATACAGGGATGGAGACCCAGTACTTC
TRBD2	TRBV9	few	TRBJ2-5	CASSVGGGPQETQYF	TGTGCCAGCAGCGTCGGGGGAGGGCCTCAAGAGACCCAGTACTTC
.	TRBV5-1	.	TRBJ2-1	CASKSIGGNSNEQFF	TGCGCCAGCAAATCGATCGGGGGAAATAGCAATGAGCAGTTCTTC
TRBD2	TRBV5-1	.	TRBJ2-3	CASRGGGGAQDTQYF	TGCGCCAGCCGCGGGGGCGGGGGGGCCCAAGATACGCAGTATTTT
TRBD2	TRBV5-4	.	TRBJ2-2	CASSPTSGARTGELFF	TGTGCCAGCAGCCCTACTAGCGGGGCCAGGACCGGGGAGCTGTTTTTT
.	TRBV21-1	few	TRBJ1-2	CASSTQGNYGYTF	TGTGCCAGCAGCACACAGGGGAACTATGGCTACACCTTC
TRBD1	TRBV29-1	few	TRBJ1-5	CSVGGGQGNQPQHF	TGCAGCGTTGGAGGCGGACAGGGAAATCAGCCCCAGCATTTT
.	TRBV7-9	many	TRBJ2-3	CASSFDRSTDTQYF	TGTGCCAGCAGCTTTGACAGGAGCACAGATACGCAGTATTTT
TRBD1	TRBV27	few	TRBJ2-7	CASSLSTGSDEQYF	TGTGCCAGCAGTTTATCGACAGGGTCCGACGAGCAGTACTTC
.	TRBV18	.	TRBJ1-2	CASSPLGAVDGYTF	TGTGCCAGCTCCCCACTGGGGGCGGTCGATGGCTACACCTTC
TRBD1	TRBV5-1	.	TRBJ2-7	CASSPGQGEQYF	TGCGCCAGCAGCCCAGGACAGGGCGAGCAGTACTTC
.	TRBV27	.	TRBJ2-7	CASSSTVTGRYEQYF	TGTGCCAGCAGTTCCACGGTTACAGGGCGCTACGAGCAGTACTTC
.	TRBV18	few	TRBJ1-2	CASSPAAGYTF	TGTGCCAGCTCACCGGCGGCTGGCTACACCTTC
.	TRBV5-6	few	TRBJ1-2	CASSPPSTDYGYTF	TGTGCCAGCAGCCCGCCATCGACAGACTATGGCTACACCTTC
TRBD1	TRBV5-6	.	TRBJ1-6	CASSRGPLRGPESPLHF	TGTGCCAGCAGCCGCGGCCCACTAAGGGGGCCAGAATCACCCCTCCACTTT
TRBD1	TRBV6-5	.	TRBJ1-5	CASSYSGQGNQPQHF	TGTGCCAGCAGTTACTCGGGACAGGGCAATCAGCCCCAGCATTTT
.	TRBV7-2	once	TRBJ1-5	CASSLNRNSNQPQHF	TGTGCCAGCAGCTTGAACAGAAATAGCAATCAGCCCCAGCATTTT
TRBD1	TRBV5-6	.	TRBJ1-5	CASSLNRGQKSDQPQHF	TGTGCCAGCAGCTTGAACAGGGGACAGAAAAGTGATCAGCCCCAGCATTTT
.	TRBV5-1	few	TRBJ2-1	CASSLGGSVYNEQFF	TGCGCCAGCAGCTTGGGGGGCTCCGTGTACAATGAGCAGTTCTTC
TRBD1	TRBV28	few	TRBJ2-2	CASRTGGTGELFF	TGTGCCAGCAGGACAGGGGGGACCGGGGAGCTGTTTTTT
.	TRBV14	many	TRBJ2-7	CASSFHRSSSYEQYF	TGTGCCAGCAGCTTCCACCGATCTAGCTCCTACGAGCAGTACTTC
TRBD2	TRBV5-1	.	TRBJ2-7	CASSVSGGNTGHEQYF	TGCGCCAGCAGCGTTAGCGGGGGAAATACAGGTCACGAGCAGTACTTC
TRBD2	TRBV7-8	few	TRBJ2-1	CASSRRGRGASNEQFF	TGTGCCAGCAGCCGACGGGGGCGGGGGGCCTCCAATGAGCAGTTCTTC
.	TRBV5-1	once	TRBJ1-2	CASSSPVAGGYTF	TGCGCCAGCAGCTCGCCTGTGGCTGGTGGCTACACCTTC
.	TRBV7-9	.	TRBJ2-1	CASSQRGGDYNEQFF	TGTGCCAGCAGTCAAAGAGGGGGGGACTACAATGAGCAGTTCTTC
.	TRBV7-6	few	TRBJ1-6	CASSLEGSSYNSPLHF	TGTGCCAGCAGCTTAGAAGGGAGCTCCTATAATTCACCCCTCCACTTT